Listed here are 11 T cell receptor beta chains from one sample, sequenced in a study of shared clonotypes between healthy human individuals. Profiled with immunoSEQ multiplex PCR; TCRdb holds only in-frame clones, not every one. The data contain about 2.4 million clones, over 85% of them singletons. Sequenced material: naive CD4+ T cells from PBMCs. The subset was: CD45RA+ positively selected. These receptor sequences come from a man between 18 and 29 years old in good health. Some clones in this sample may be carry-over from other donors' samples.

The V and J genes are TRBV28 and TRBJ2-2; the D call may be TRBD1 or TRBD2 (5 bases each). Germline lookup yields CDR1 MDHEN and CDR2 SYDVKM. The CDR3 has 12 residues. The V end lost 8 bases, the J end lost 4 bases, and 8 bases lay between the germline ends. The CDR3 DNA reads TGTGCCAGCCCCGGGACCACCGGGGAGCTGTTTTTT. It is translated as CASPGTTGELFF.

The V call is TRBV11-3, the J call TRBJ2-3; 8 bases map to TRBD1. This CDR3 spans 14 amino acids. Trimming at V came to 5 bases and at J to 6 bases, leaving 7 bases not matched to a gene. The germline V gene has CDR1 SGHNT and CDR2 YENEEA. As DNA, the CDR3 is TGTGCCAGCAGCCTAACAGGGGGTCTCGATACGCAGTATTTT. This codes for CASSLTGGLDTQYF.

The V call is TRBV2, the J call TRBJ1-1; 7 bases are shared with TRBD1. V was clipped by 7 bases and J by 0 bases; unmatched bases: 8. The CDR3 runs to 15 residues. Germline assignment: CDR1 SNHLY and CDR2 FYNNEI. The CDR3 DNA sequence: TGTGCCAGCACCCTGATGGGACAGATGAACACTGAAGCTTTCTTT. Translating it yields CASTLMGQMNTEAFF.

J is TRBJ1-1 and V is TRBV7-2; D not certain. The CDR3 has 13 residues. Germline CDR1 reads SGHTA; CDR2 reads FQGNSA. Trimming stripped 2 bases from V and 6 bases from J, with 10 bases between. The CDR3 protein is CASSLLLTAEAFF. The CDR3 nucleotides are TGTGCCAGCAGCTTACTGCTCACCGCTGAAGCTTTCTTT.

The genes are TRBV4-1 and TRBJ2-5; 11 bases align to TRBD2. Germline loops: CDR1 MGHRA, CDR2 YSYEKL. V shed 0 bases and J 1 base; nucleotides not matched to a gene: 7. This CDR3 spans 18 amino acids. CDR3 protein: CASSQDRLAGGAQETQYF. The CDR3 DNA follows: TGCGCCAGCAGCCAAGATCGTCTAGCGGGAGGAGCCCAAGAGACCCAGTACTTC.

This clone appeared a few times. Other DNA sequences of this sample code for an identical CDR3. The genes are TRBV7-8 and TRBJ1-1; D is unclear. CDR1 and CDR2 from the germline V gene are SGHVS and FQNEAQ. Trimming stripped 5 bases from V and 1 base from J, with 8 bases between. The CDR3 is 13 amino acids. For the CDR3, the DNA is TGTGCCAGCAGCACCACAGCGAACACTGAAGCTTTCTTT. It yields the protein CASSTTANTEAFF.

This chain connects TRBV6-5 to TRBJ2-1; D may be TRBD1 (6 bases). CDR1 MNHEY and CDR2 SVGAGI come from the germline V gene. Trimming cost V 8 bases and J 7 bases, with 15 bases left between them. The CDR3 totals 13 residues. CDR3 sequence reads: CASRAAGENEQFF. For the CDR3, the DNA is TGTGCCAGCCGAGCTGCAGGGGAGAATGAGCAGTTCTTC.

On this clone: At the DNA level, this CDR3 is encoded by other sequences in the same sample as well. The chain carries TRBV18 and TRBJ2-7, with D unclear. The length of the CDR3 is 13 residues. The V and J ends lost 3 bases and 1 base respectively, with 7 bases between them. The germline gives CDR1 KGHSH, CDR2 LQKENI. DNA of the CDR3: TGTGCCAGCTCACCCCCCGGTTCCTACGAGCAGTACTTC. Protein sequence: CASSPPGSYEQYF. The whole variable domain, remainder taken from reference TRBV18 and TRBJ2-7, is NAGVMQNPRHLVRRRGQEARLRCSPMKGHSHVYWYRQLPEEGLKFMVYLQKENIIDESGMPKERFSAEFPKEGPSILRIQQVVRGDSAAYFCASSPPGSYEQYFGPGTRLTVT.

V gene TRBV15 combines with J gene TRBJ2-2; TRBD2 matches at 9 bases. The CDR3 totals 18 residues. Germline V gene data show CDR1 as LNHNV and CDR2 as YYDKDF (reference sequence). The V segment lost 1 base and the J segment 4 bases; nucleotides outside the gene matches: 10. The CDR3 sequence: CATSRVSSGRLSTGELFF. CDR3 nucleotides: TGTGCCACCAGCAGAGTGAGTAGCGGGAGACTGAGCACCGGGGAGCTGTTTTTT.

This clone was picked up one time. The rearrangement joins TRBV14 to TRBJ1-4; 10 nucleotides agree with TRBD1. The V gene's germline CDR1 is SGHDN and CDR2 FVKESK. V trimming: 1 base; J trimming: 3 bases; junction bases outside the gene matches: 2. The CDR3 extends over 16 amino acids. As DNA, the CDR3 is TGTGCCAGCAGCCAAGGGGACAGGGGCCCTAATGAAAAACTGTTTTTT. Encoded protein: CASSQGDRGPNEKLFF. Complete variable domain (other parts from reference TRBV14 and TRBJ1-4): EAGVTQFPSHSVIEKGQTVTLRCDPISGHDNLYWYRRVMGKEIKFLLHFVKESKQDESGMPNNRFLAERTGGTYSTLKVQPAELEDSGVYFCASSQGDRGPNEKLFFGSGTQLSVL.

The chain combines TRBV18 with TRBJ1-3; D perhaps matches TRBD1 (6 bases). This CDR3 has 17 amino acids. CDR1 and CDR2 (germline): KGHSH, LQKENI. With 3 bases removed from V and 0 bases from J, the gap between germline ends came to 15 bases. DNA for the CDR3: TGTGCCAGCTCACCGGTCTCAGGACAGCACTCTGGAAACACCATATATTTT. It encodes CASSPVSGQHSGNTIYF.